This entry concerns a single TCR beta chain. Antigen specificity is unknown. The sample comes from a study of T-cell memory formation after mild COVID-19. TCRdb reprocessed the 5' RACE reads with MiXCR, giving one entry per CDR3 protein. The sample holds under 250,000 distinct CDR3 sequences, approximately 30% seen once. The CDR3 has 11 residues. The V end lost 0 bases, the J end lost 7 bases, and 7 bases lay between the germline ends. Germline assignment: CDR1 DFQATT and CDR2 SNEGSKA (reference sequence). Study-level points and caveats: Clones that contracted from day 15 to 85 had balanced CD4/CD8; later expanders were CD4+ biased.

This clonotype was sampled from an adult woman who had mild COVID-19 (a few samples of this study predate the infection). Cell type and time point are not known. Sequencing was performed on PBMCs or a T cell subset sorted from them (not recorded which). The chain links TRBV20-1 to TRBJ2-7, with D unresolved. The CDR3 region has the DNA TGCAGTGCTAGAGATCCAAGAGAGCAGTACTTC. Translating gives CSARDPREQYF.